This T cell receptor beta chain was identified in a study of molecular identifiers for immune sequencing clone quantification. The CDR3 runs 14 residues. The germline gives CDR1 SGHTS, CDR2 YDEGEE. The V gene lost 7 bases and the J gene lost 3 bases, with 14 bases spanning the gap. Study-level points and caveats: Detectable among about a million naive cells, according to reports, was Jurkat TCR RNA spiked in from one cell.

Of note for this clonotype: What it recognizes is unknown.

TCRdb reprocessed the PCR reads with MiXCR, giving one entry per CDR3 protein. Of over 600,000 distinct CDR3 sequences listed, just under 20% are singletons. This rearrangement joins TRBV5-8 to TRBJ2-1; possibly TRBD1 or TRBD2 for D (5 bases each). The receptor's source is a human donor in good health. Some libraries in this study had Jurkat cell RNA spiked in. The material sequenced was naive CD8+ T cells from blood, with Jurkat cell RNA spiked in. As for subset: FACS-sorted CD8+CD4-CCR7+CD45RA+ naive T cells. The CDR3 bases are TGTGCCAGCCGCACAAGGGACCTCTACAATGAGCAGTTCTTC. The encoded protein is CASRTRDLYNEQFF.